The clone carrying this T cell receptor (beta chain) was observed once. The data were obtained in a study of cytomegalovirus exposure and HLA in healthy donors. Primers for the PCR totalled 60 Vbeta and 13 Jbeta. TCRdb's table, derived via immunoSEQ multiplex PCR, lists solely in-frame clones and lacks some. The sample holds more than 95,000 clones, about 69% seen once. CDR1 and CDR2 from the germline V gene are SGHDT and YYEEEE. J lost 1 base, V lost 4 bases, and 3 bases had no gene match. This CDR3 spans 15 amino acids. The receptor comes from a man in his forties or fifties in good health and CMV-seronegative. The sample consisted of PBMCs. The chain recombines TRBV5-6 with TRBJ2-1, with TRBD2 matching over 9 bases. CDR3 nucleotides: TGTGCCAGCAGCGTAGCGGGAGCATCCTACAATGAGCAGTTCTTC. Translating gives CASSVAGASYNEQFF. Using reference TRBV5-6 and TRBJ2-1 for the parts outside the CDR3, the full variable domain is DAGVTQSPTHLIKTRGQQVTLRCSPKSGHDTVSWYQQALGQGPQFIFQYYEEEERQRGNFPDRFSGHQFPNYSSELNVNALLLGDSALYLCASSVAGASYNEQFFGPGTRLTVL.